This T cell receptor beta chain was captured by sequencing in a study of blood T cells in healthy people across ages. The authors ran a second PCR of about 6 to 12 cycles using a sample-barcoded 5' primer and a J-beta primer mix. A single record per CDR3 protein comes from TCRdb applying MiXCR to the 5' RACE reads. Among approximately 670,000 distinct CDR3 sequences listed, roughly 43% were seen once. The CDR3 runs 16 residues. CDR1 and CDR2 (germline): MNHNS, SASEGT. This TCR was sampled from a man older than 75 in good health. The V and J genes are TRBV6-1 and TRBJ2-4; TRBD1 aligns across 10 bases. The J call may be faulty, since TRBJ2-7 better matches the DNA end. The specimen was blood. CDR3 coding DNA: TGTGCCAGCAGTATTACCTCTGGGACAGGGGTTTACGAGCAGTACTTC. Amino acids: CASSITSGTGVYEQYF.